What follows describes a single T cell receptor beta chain. The antigen is unknown. The CDR3 runs to 12 residues. V shed 5 bases and J shed 15 bases, with 17 bases lying between them. The germline CDR1 and CDR2 sequences are SGHVT and SQSDAQ. The sample belongs to a study of T cell repertoires in cytomegalovirus infection. Study-level background: CMV epitopes, recently identified HLA-C-restricted and well-studied HLA-B-restricted, were used. Shared public TCR beta signatures pointed to both CMV infection and a matching HLA type. Study findings and constraints: Public TCR beta family frequency separated CMV-and-HLA carriers, including in an independent cohort. The response measured ex vivo was dominated by TCR beta clonotypes (HLA-C-restricted and CMV-specific).

TCRdb re-called the reads through MiXCR, storing one row per CDR3 protein. The repertoire holds roughly 730,000 distinct CDR3 sequences, with 30% to 40% as singletons. The chain employs TRBV7-4 and TRBJ2-4, with D uncertain. The origin of this receptor is a human donor in good health (CMV status not recorded). Some clones in this sample may be carry-over from other donors' samples. Sequenced here: cultured PBMCs, sampled from culture after CMV antigen stimulation. The CDR3, as DNA: TGTGCCAGCAGCCTCCCGGCGCCCCGTTGGTACTTC. Protein: CASSLPAPRWYF.